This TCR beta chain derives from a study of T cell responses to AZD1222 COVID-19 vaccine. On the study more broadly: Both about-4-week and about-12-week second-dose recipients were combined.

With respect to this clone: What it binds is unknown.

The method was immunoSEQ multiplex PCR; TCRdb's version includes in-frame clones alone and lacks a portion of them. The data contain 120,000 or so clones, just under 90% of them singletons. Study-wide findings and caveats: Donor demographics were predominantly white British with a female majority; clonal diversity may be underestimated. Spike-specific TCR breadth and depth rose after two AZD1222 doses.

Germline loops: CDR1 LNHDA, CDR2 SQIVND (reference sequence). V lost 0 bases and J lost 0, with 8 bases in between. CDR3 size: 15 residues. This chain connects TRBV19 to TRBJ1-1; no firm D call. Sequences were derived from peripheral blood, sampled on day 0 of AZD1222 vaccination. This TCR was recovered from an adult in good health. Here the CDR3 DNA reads TGTGCCAGTAGTATAGAGTACAGCATGAACACTGAAGCTTTCTTT. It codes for CASSIEYSMNTEAFF.